This T cell receptor beta chain stems from a study of regulatory T cells in long-lasting Graves disease (dated by TCRdb to 2020 to 2023). For context, the study as a whole: In the newly diagnosed Graves' disease group, patients had been taking antithyroid drugs for less than 3 months. Persistent Graves' disease patients were compared with newly diagnosed Graves' disease patients by peripheral blood TCR sequencing and RNA sequencing. The study took place in China and was registered as a clinical trial. A total of 33 samples underwent TCR sequencing, from roughly 13 patients with persistent Graves' disease and roughly 20 patients with newly diagnosed Graves' disease. Results and caveats for the whole study, not just this receptor: Sequencing and analysis were limited to the TCR beta chain. Patients with persistent disease shared more public clonotypes (about 2,900) than newly diagnosed patients did (966). Peripheral blood alone was examined, since thyroid tissue, which constituted the primary lesion, could not be accessed. Preferential use of TRBV28, TRBJ1-2 and TRBJ2-5 was observed in persistent disease, whereas TRBV20-1 and TRBJ2-1 were favored in newly diagnosed disease. As a limitation, the authors acknowledged that the small sample size may reduce accuracy. Compared with newly diagnosed patients, persistent Graves' disease patients had lower TCR Shannon entropy and fewer highly expanded clones, which suggests clonal expansion.

Library preparation employed multiplex PCR. These reads were obtained on an Illumina HiSeq 4000. TCR beta libraries were built with iRepertoire HTBI primers and Arm-PCR amplification of CDR3 regions. Gel purification was performed on PCR products prior to sequencing. Per the original workflow: Across samples, approximately 68 TRBV and 14 TRBJ segments were identified and used for gene usage analysis of CDR3 amino acid clonotypes. COPE and FqMerger were used to merge filtered high-quality paired reads into contigs. Contigs were aligned with BLAST to IMGT TRBV, TRBD and TRBJ reference genes, and CDR3 was defined per IMGT. Clonotypes above 0.1% frequency were classified as highly expanded clones. Shannon entropy was used to measure repertoire diversity, and the Gini coefficient was used to measure V-J evenness. A clonotype was considered public if more than one individual shared it. TCRdb passed the public sequencing reads through fastp at Q25 and MiXCR, retaining productive beta sequences. Here each entry gathers all rows of one CDR3 protein and keeps the most common genes and DNA. Here the V and J calls rest on TCRdb's processing, not on the authors' analysis. This sample is represented by around 420,000 distinct CDR3 sequences; 14% to 15% of them were singletons. The top ten hold roughly 7.7% of the sample.

The trim is 3 bases for V and 6 bases for J, with a gap of 6 bases between the germline ends. The CDR3 runs 12 residues from the cysteine to the phenylalanine. Only the CDR3 region is kept as DNA, spanning 36 bases read in frame from base 1. Interpreted using the paper, the time point label stands for: newly diagnosed GD, antithyroid drugs for less than 3 months. RNA was extracted from PBMCs in TRIzol for both TCR sequencing and RNA sequencing. The diagnosis of Graves' disease followed American Thyroid Association guidelines. Patients for the study were recruited at an endocrinology department in Xi'an, China. Each patient gave roughly 8.4 milliliters of peripheral blood, collected in an EDTA anticoagulant tube. Ficoll Paque Plus density gradient separation was used to isolate PBMCs, and no further T cell sorting was done. An Agilent 2100 Bioanalyzer and agarose gel were used to check RNA quality, while a NanoDrop 2000 measured RNA concentration.

In the case of this clonotype: Its antigen remains unidentified. No base quality values were provided; no much bigger clone lies one nucleotide off.

These data also featured in a second study, about T cells in Graves' hyperthyroidism and ophthalmopathy. The second study reports: A patient counted as having stable Graves' hyperthyroidism if no progression to ophthalmopathy occurred over 18 months of follow-up. The hyperthyroidism patients were between 18 and 65 years old and newly diagnosed, with a disease duration of less than 2 months. Patients with uncontrolled infections, other autoimmune diseases, pregnancy or lactation were excluded. Clinical symptoms, serum thyroxine and TRAb, thyroid ultrasound, and orbital computed tomography formed the basis for the diagnoses. For the first round of RT-PCR on the TCR CDR3, the HTBI primer set was used together with the Qiagen OneStep RT-PCR kit. Most expanded thyroid clonotypes (frequency above 0.001) were also found in blood, which suggests that blood repertoires may mirror thyroid immune responses. Ophthalmopathy was separated from stable hyperthyroidism by a 13 V-J signature model, with just over 85% sensitivity and approximately 81% specificity obtained in cross-validation and 80%/75% obtained in testing. In validation, the model predicted progression to ophthalmopathy a median of roughly 6.5 months before onset, with about 67% sensitivity and roughly 73% specificity. A discovery cohort of about 96 patients, fewer than 50 with Graves' ophthalmopathy and 57 with stable Graves' hyperthyroidism, was used to find distinguishing TCR V-J signatures. An independent validation cohort of fewer than 20 hyperthyroidism patients and more than 15 patients who later progressed to ophthalmopathy tested prospective prediction of ophthalmopathy. The roughly 100 discovery patients were randomly divided into training and test sets at a 7:3 ratio. The study also compared thyroid tissue and blood T-cell repertoires from more than 5 Graves' hyperthyroidism patients. Once sampling was done, hyperthyroidism patients were given methimazole at a starting dose of 30 mg daily, whereas ophthalmopathy patients were given high-dose intravenous methylprednisolone. Libraries were constructed in a second round of multiplex PCR, after which size selection and purification were performed. Libraries were sequenced paired-end with 100 bp reads on an Illumina HiSeq2000. Raw data were processed with SOAPnuke, discarding reads with adapters, uncalled bases, mean Phred below 15, or no exact constant-primer or identifier match. High-quality paired reads were merged using COPE v1.2.5, and each unique nucleotide sequence was defined as a clonotype. MiTCR v1.1 was used to align the clonotypes against IMGT TRBV, TRBD and TRBJ reference segments. The analysis was restricted to V-J combinations with a frequency above 0.0001, which together covered roughly 99% of the repertoires. The TCS score was defined as the ratio of F50 (clonal expansion) to E x V (chaos), calculated using BLOSUM62-based TCRdist between CDR3 peptides within each V-J. Welch's t-statistics and random forest reduced around 550 V-J features to 13, which were used in a naive Bayes classifier (R e1071). Sample size was not statistically predetermined, and investigators were not blinded to group allocation. TCR Vbeta CDR3 sequencing of roughly 140 peripheral blood samples (under 45 ophthalmopathy, 70 to 85 hyperthyroidism and roughly 17 progressor patients) is reported in the paper.

The material sequenced was peripheral blood mononuclear cells (PBMCs), taken at new diagnosis, from a patient treated with antithyroid drugs. The chain is made from TRBV12-3 or TRBV12-4 and TRBJ2-1; the D gene is unclear. The clonotype was recovered from a woman between 40 and 50 years old with Graves disease. Donor details come from another sample of the same person, matched by shared clones. In nucleotides, the sequence is TGTGCCAGCAGTTTCGTCGGCAATGAGCAGTTCTTC. This codes for CASSFVGNEQFF.